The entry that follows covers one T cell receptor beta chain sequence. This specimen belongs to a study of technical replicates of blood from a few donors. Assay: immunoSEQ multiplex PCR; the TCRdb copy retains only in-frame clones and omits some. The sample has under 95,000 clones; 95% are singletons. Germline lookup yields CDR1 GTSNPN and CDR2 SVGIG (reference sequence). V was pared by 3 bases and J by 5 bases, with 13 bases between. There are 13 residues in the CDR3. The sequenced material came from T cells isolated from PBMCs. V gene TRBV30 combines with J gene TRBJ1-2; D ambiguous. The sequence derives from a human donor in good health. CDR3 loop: CAWRSGYFYGYTF. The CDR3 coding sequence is TGTGCCTGGAGATCGGGGTACTTTTATGGCTACACCTTC.